Here is one TCR beta chain with its context. What it recognizes is unknown. PCR amplification relied on 60 Vbeta primers (plus 13 Jbeta primers). Assay: immunoSEQ multiplex PCR; the TCRdb copy retains only in-frame clones and omits some. The sample lists 90,000 to 150,000 clones; over 60% were seen once. This CDR3 is built from 15 residues. The ends were cut back, 1 base at V and 5 bases at J, with 11 bases in the middle. Germline assignment: CDR1 LGHNA and CDR2 YNFKEQ. This sample is drawn from a study of cytomegalovirus exposure and HLA in healthy donors. Study-wide results and caveats: As a later analysis showed, a missense DCLRE1C variant was linked to trimming of TCR beta V- and J-genes. 150 or so TCR beta chains were listed as cytomegalovirus-associated. Presence/absence results assume similar sequencing depth per donor, which may not hold. Some V segments (TRBV6-2 and TRBV6-3 among them) were excluded as indistinguishable.

This clonotype was sampled from a woman aged 25 to 39 in good health and CMV-seropositive. Sample: PBMCs. This chain joins TRBV4-2 and TRBJ2-2, with D possibly matching TRBD1 (6 bases). The CDR3 DNA is TGTGCCAGCAGCCAAGGAGGGGGTGTGACCGGGGAGCTGTTTTTT. This translates into CASSQGGGVTGELFF.